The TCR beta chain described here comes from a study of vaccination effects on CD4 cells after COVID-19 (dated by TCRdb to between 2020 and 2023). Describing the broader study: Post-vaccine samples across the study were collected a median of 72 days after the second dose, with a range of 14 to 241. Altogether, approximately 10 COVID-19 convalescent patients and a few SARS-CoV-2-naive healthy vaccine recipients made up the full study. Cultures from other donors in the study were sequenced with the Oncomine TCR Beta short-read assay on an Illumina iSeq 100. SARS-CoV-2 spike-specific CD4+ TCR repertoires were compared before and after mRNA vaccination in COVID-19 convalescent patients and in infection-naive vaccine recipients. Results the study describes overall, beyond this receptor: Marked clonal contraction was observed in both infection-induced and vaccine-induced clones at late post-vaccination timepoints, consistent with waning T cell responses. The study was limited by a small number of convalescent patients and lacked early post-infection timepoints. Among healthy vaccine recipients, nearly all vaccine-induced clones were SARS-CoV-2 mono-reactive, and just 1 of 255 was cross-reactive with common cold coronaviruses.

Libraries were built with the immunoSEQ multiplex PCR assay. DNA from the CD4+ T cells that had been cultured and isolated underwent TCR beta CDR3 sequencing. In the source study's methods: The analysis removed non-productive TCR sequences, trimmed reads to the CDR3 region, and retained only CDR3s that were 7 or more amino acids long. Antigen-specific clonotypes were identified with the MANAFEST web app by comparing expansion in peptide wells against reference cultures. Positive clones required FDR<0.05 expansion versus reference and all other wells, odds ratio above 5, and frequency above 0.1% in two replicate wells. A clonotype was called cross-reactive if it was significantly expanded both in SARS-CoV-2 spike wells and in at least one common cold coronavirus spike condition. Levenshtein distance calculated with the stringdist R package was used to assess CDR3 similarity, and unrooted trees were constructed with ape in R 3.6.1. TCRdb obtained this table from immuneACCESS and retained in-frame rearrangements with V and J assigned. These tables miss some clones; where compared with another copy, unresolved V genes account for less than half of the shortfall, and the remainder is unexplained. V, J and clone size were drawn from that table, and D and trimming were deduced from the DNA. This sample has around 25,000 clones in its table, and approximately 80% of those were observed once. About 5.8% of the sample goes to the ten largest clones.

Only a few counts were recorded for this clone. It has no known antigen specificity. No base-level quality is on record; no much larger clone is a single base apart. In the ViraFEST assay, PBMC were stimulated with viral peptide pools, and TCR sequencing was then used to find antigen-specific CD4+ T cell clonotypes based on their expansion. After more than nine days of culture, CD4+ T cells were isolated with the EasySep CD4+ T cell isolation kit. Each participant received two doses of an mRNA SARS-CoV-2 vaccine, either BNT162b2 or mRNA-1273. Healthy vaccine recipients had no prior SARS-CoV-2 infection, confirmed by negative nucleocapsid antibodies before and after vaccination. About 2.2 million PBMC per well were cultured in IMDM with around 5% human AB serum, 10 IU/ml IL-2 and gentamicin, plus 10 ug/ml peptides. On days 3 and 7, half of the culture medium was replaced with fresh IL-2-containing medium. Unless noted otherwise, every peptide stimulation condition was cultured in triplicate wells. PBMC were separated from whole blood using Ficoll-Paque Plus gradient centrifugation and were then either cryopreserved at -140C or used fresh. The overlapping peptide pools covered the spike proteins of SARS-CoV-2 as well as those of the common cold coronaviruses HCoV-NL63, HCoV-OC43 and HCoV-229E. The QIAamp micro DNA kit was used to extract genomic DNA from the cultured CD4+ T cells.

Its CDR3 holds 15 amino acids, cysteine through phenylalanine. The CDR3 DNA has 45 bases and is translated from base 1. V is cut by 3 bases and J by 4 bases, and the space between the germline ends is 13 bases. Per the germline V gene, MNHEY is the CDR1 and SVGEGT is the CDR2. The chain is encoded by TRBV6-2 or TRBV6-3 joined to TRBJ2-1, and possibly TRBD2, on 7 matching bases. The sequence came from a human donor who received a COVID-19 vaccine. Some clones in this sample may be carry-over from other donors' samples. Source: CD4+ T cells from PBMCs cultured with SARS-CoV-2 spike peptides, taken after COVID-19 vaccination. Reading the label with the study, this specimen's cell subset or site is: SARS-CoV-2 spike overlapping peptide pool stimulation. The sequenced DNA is TGTGCCAGCAGTTATGGGGGGGGCGGATACAATGAGCAGTTCTTC. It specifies CASSYGGGGYNEQFF.